This T cell receptor (beta chain) was sequenced during a study of response to subunit inactivated influenza vaccine. Whole-study findings and limits: Only a handful of new T cells, the authors suggested, are recruited with each seasonal influenza vaccination.

Trimming pared 5 bases from V and 2 bases from J, leaving 13 bases between. This CDR3 region has 15 residues. Via MiXCR, TCRdb re-called the RT-PCR reads, giving one row per CDR3 protein. Altogether roughly 570,000 distinct CDR3 sequences are present, around 13% being singletons, with the ten largest covering 11%. This clonotype was seen only a few times. The antigen is undetermined. The sequencing here drew on PBMCs from blood, taken 11 to 12 days after vaccination. The rearrangement uses TRBV12-3 or TRBV12-4 and TRBJ2-1; D unresolved. This TCR came from a man between 50 and 59 years old who received an inactivated influenza vaccine. CDR3: CASSPDGTAYNEQFF. As DNA, the CDR3 is TGTGCCAGCAGTCCAGACGGAACAGCCTACAATGAGCAGTTCTTC.